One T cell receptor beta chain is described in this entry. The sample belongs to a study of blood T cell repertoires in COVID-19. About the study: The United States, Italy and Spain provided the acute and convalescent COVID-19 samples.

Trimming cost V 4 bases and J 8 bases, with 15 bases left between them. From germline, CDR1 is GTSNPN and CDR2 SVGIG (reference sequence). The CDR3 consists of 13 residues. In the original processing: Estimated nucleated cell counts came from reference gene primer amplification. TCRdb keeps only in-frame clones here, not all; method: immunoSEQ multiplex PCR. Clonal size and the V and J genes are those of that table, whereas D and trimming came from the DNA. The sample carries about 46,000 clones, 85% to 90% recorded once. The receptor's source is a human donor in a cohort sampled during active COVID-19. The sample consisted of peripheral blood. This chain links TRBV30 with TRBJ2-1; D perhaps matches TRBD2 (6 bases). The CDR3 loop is CAWKRAGPYEQFF. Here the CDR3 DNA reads TGTGCCTGGAAACGCGCGGGGCCGTATGAGCAGTTCTTC.